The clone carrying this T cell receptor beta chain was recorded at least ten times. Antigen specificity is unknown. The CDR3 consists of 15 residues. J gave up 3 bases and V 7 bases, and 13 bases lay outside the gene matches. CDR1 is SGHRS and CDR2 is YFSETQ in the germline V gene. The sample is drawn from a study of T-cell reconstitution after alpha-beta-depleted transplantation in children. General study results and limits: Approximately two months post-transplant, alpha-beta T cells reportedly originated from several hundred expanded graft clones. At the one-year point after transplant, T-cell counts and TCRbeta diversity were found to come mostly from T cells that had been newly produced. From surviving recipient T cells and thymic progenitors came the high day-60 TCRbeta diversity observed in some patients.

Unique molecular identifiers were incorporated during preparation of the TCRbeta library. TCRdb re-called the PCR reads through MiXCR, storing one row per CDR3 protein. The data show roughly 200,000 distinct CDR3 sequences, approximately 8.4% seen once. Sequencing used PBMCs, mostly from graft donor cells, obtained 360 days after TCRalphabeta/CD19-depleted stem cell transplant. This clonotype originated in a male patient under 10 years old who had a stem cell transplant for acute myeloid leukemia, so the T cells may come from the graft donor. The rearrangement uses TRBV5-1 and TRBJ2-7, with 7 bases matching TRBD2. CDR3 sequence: CASRLEGAGSYEQYF. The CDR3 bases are TGCGCCAGCCGGTTAGAAGGAGCGGGAAGCTACGAGCAGTACTTC.